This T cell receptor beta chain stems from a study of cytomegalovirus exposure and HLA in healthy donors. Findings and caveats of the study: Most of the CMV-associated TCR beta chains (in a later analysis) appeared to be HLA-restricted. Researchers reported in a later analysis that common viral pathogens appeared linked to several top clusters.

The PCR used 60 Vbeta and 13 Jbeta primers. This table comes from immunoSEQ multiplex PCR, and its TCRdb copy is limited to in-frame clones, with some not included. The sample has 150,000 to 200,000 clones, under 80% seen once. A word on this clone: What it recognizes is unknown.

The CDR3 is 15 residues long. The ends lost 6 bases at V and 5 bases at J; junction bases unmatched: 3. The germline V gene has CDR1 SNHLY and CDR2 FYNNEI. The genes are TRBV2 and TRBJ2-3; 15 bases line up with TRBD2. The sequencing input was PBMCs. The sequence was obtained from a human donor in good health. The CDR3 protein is CASRGTSGGKDTQYF. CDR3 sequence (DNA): TGTGCCAGCAGGGGGACTAGCGGGGGGAAAGATACGCAGTATTTT.